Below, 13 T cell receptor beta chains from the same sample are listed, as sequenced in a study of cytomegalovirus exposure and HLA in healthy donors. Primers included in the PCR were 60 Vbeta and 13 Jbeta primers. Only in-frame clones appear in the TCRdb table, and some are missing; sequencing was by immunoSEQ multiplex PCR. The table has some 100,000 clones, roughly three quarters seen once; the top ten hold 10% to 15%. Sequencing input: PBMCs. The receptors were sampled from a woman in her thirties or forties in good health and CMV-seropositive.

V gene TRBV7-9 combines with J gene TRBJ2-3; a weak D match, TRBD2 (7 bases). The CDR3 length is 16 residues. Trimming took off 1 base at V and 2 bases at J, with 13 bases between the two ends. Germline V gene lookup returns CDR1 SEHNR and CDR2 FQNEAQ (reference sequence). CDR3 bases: TGTGCCAGCAGCTTAGACGTTCGGGGGGCCACAGATACGCAGTATTTT. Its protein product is CASSLDVRGATDTQYF.

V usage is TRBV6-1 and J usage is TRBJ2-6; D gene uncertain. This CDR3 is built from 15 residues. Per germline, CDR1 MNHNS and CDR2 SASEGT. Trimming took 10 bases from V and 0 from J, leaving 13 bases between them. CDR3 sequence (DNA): TGTGCCATCACGACACATATCTCTGGGGCCAACGTCCTGACTTTC. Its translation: CAITTHISGANVLTF.

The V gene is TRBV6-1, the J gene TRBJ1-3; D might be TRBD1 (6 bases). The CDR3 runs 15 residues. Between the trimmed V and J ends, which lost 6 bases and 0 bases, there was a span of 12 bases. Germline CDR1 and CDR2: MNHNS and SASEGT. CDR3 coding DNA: TGTGCCAGCAGACCGGGACACTTCTCTGGAAACACCATATATTTT. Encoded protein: CASRPGHFSGNTIYF.

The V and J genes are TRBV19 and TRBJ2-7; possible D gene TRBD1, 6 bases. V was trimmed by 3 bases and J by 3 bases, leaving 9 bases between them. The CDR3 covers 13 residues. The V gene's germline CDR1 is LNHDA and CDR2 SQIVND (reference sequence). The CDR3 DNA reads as TGTGCCAGTAGTATGAGGGACAACTACGAGCAGTACTTC. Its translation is CASSMRDNYEQYF.

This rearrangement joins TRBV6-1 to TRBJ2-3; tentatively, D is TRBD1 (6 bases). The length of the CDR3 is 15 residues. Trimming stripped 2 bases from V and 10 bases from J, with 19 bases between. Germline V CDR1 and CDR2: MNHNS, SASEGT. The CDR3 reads CASSERGTNGWAQYF. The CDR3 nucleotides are TGTGCCAGCAGTGAAAGAGGGACAAACGGATGGGCGCAGTATTTT.

CDR3: CASSPTGFAGELFF. The DNA for the CDR3 is TGTGCCAGCTCACCTACAGGGTTCGCCGGGGAGCTGTTTTTT. This chain connects TRBV6-1 to TRBJ2-2; possible D gene TRBD1, 6 bases. The CDR3 is 14 residues long. V was shortened by 8 bases and J by 6 bases, with 16 bases between the two germline ends. In germline, CDR1 is MNHNS, CDR2 SASEGT.

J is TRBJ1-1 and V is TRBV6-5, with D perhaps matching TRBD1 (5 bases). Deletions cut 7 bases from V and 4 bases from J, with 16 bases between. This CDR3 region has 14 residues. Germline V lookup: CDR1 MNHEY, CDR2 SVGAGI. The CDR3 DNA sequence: TGTGCCAGCATTCGGGGAGGGGTTGGCACTGAAGCTTTCTTT. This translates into CASIRGGVGTEAFF.

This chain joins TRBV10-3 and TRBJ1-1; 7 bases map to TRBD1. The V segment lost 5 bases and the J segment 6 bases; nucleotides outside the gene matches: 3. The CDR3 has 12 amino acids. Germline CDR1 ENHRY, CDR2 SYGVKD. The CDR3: CAISRDSSEAFF. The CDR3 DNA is TGTGCCATCAGTCGGGACAGTTCTGAAGCTTTCTTT.

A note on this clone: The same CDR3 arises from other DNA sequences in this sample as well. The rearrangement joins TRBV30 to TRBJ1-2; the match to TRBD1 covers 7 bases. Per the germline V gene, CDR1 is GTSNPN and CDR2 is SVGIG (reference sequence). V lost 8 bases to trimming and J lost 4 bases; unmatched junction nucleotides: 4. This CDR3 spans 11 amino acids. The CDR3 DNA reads TGTGCCCGGAACAGGGGCTATGGCTACACCTTC. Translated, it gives CARNRGYGYTF.

The CDR3 is CASSLEGYREDTQYF. In nucleotides, the CDR3 is TGCGCCAGCAGCTTGGAAGGTTATCGGGAGGATACGCAGTATTTT. This chain uses TRBV5-1 with TRBJ2-3; D may be TRBD2 (6 bases). With 0 bases removed from V and 6 bases from J, the gap between germline ends came to 14 bases. Germline V gene data show CDR1 as SGHRS and CDR2 as YFSETQ. The CDR3 runs 15 residues.

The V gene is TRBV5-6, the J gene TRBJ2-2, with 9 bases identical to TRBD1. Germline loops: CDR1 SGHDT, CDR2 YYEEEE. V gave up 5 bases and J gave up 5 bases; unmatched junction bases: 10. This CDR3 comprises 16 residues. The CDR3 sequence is CASSWRRTGDTGELFF. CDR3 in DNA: TGTGCCAGCAGTTGGAGACGGACAGGGGATACCGGGGAGCTGTTTTTT.

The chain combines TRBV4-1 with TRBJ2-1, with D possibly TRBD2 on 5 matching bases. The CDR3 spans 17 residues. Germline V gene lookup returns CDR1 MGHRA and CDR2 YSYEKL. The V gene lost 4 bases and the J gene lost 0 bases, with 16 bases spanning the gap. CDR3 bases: TGCGCCAGCAGCCTCGGTGGTCGAGCGGCCTCCTACAATGAGCAGTTCTTC. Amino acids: CASSLGGRAASYNEQFF.

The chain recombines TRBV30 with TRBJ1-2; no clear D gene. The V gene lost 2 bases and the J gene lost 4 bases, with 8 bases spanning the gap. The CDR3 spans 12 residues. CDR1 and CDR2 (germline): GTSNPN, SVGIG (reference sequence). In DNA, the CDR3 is TGTGCCTGGAGTCGGCCAGGCTATGGCTACACCTTC. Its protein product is CAWSRPGYGYTF.